Many counts were recorded for the clone carrying this T cell receptor beta chain. No antigen is known for it. This sample was taken from a study of CD8 T cells in ankylosing spondylitis. The CDR3 runs 15 residues. Trimming removed 6 bases from V and 6 bases from J; junction bases left unmatched: 10. Germline loops: CDR1 DFQATT, CDR2 SNEGSKA (reference sequence). From the 5' RACE reads, TCRdb called clonotypes with MiXCR, one entry per CDR3 protein. The data hold around 150,000 distinct CDR3 sequences, with about 7% observed a single time. Findings of the study overall: Disease-linked clones reportedly showed significant enrichment in matched ankylosing spondylitis synovial fluid. Characteristic, it appeared, of ankylosing spondylitis blood was a TCR beta motif of about eight highly homologous variants.

The sequence was obtained from a female donor with ankylosing spondylitis or in good health (not recorded which). Input material: blood, either unsorted or a sorted T cell fraction (not recorded which). This rearrangement joins TRBV20-1 to TRBJ2-2, with 10 bases identical to TRBD2. CDR3 sequence: CSARIAGGQSGELFF. Written as DNA, the CDR3 is TGCAGTGCAAGAATAGCGGGGGGCCAGTCCGGGGAGCTGTTTTTT.